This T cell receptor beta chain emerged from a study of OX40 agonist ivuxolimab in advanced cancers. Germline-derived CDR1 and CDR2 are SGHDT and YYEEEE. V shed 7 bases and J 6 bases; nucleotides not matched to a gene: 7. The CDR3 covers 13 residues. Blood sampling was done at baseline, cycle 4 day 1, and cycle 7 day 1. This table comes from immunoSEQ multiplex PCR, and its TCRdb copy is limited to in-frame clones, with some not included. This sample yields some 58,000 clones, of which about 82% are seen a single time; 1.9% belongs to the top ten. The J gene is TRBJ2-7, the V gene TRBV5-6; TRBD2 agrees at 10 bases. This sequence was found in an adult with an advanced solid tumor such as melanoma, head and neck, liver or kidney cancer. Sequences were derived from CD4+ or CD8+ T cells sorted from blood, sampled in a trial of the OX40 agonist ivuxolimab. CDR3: CASGRIAGGEQYF. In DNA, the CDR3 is TGTGCCAGCGGGCGGATAGCGGGAGGCGAGCAGTACTTC.